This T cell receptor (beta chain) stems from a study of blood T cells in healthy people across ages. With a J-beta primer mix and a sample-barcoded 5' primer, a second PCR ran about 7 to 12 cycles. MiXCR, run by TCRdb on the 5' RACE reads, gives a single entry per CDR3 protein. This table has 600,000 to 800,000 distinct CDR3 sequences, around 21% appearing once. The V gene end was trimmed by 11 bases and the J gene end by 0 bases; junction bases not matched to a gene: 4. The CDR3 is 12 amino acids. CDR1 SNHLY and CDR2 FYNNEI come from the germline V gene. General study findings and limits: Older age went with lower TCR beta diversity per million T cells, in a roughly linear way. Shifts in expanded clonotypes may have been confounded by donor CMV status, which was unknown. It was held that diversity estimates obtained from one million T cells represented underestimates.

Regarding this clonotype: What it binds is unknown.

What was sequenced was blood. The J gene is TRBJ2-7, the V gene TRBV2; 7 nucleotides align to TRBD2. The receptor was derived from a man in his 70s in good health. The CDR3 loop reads CAVERDSYEQYF. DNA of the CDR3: TGTGCCGTAGAGCGGGACTCCTACGAGCAGTACTTC.